These 17 T cell receptor beta chains were all obtained from the same sample, sequenced in a study of blood T cell repertoires in COVID-19. The repertoire was sequenced with immunoSEQ multiplex PCR; TCRdb's copy has only in-frame clones and lacks some. The sample carries over 200,000 clones, under 90% recorded once. Sequenced: peripheral blood. These receptors were taken from a man aged 80 or over with acute or convalescent COVID-19.

The chain joins TRBV10-1 to TRBJ2-7; weak D call: TRBD2 (6 bases). The CDR3 is 13 residues long. Germline lookup yields CDR1 WNHNN and CDR2 SYGVQD (reference sequence). V lost 10 bases to trimming and J lost 2 bases, with 15 bases between them. This CDR3 is CANKLAFPYEQYF. As DNA, the CDR3 is TGCGCCAACAAACTAGCATTCCCCTACGAGCAGTACTTC.

The V and J genes are TRBV27 and TRBJ1-2, with D possibly TRBD1 on 5 matching bases. CDR1 MNHEY and CDR2 SMNVEV come from the germline V gene (reference sequence). V shed 5 bases and J shed 3 bases, with 10 bases lying between them. The CDR3 sequence is 13 residues long. The CDR3 nucleotides read TGTGCCAGCAGTAAGACAGTGTACTATGGCTACACCTTC. Protein sequence: CASSKTVYYGYTF.

The rearrangement links TRBV7-8 to TRBJ2-2, with TRBD1 matching 8 bases. The CDR3 length is 18 residues. The germline V gene encodes CDR1 SGHVS and CDR2 FQNEAQ. V dropped 5 bases and J dropped 0; count of bases not matched to a gene: 11. Written as DNA, the CDR3 is TGTGCCAGCAGCCAGGGGTTTTTACAGGGGGCGAACACCGGGGAGCTGTTTTTT. As protein: CASSQGFLQGANTGELFF.

V gene TRBV4-2 combines with J gene TRBJ1-5; 8 bases match TRBD1. This CDR3 is 14 amino acids long. Germline lookup yields CDR1 LGHNA and CDR2 YNFKEQ. V shed 3 bases and J 4 bases; nucleotides not matched to a gene: 2. In DNA, the CDR3 is TGTGCCAGCAGCCAGCAGGGGGCAAATCAGCCCCAGCATTTT. Translating gives CASSQQGANQPQHF.

This clone was detected only a few times. The sample carries other DNA sequences with the same CDR3. The chain couples TRBV10-3 to TRBJ2-1; no clear D gene. The V gene lost 3 bases and the J gene lost 4 bases, with 4 bases spanning the gap. The V gene's germline CDR1 is ENHRY and CDR2 SYGVKD. CDR3 size: 12 residues. Here the CDR3 reads CAISDLYNEQFF. As DNA, the CDR3 is TGTGCCATCAGTGACCTTTACAATGAGCAGTTCTTC.

The chain couples TRBV5-1 to TRBJ1-6; no clear D gene. Germline-derived CDR1 and CDR2 are SGHRS and YFSETQ. V lost 2 bases, J lost 7 bases, and 16 bases lay in between. CDR3 length: 16 residues. CDR3 residues: CASSFRIREENSPLHF. The CDR3 coding sequence is TGCGCCAGCAGCTTTCGGATACGGGAGGAGAATTCACCCCTCCACTTT.

The rearrangement links TRBV7-8 to TRBJ2-1; TRBD2 matches 12 bases. The CDR3 length is 15 residues. V lost 5 bases to trimming and J lost 7 bases; unmatched junction nucleotides: 6. Looked up from germline, CDR1 is SGHVS and CDR2 is FQNEAQ. The CDR3 is CASSPGLAGGNEQFF. The CDR3 nucleotides are TGTGCCAGCAGCCCCGGGCTAGCGGGAGGGAATGAGCAGTTCTTC.

The chain is built from TRBV5-4 and TRBJ2-7; 9 bases match TRBD1. This CDR3 region has 15 residues. The ends lost 3 bases at V and 6 bases at J; junction bases unmatched: 10. Germline V gene sequence: CDR1 SGHNT, CDR2 YYREEE (reference sequence). The CDR3 DNA follows: TGTGCCAGCAGCTCCCGGGACAGGGAACTCTCCGAGCAGTACTTC. It is translated as CASSSRDRELSEQYF.

The CDR3 DNA reads as TGTGCCAGCAGCACCGGGACAGCTAACTATGGCTACACCTTC. Translation gives CASSTGTANYGYTF. The chain couples TRBV27 to TRBJ1-2, with 7 nucleotides matching TRBD1. Per the germline V gene, CDR1 is MNHEY and CDR2 is SMNVEV (reference sequence). The CDR3 spans 14 residues. Trimming took 6 bases from V and 0 from J; bases not matched to a gene: 4.

The chain recombines TRBV9 with TRBJ2-4, with TRBD2 matching 7 bases. Germline CDR1 SGDLS, CDR2 YYNGEE. Trimming took 0 bases from V and 4 from J; bases not matched to a gene: 7. The length of the CDR3 is 16 residues. The CDR3 region has the DNA TGTGCCAGCAGCGTAGATGCGGGAGTCGCTAAAAACATTCAGTACTTC. The encoded protein is CASSVDAGVAKNIQYF.

This sequence joins TRBV19 and TRBJ1-1; D gene ambiguous. Germline assignment: CDR1 LNHDA and CDR2 SQIVND (reference sequence). There are 13 residues in the CDR3. Trimming took off 7 bases at V and 5 bases at J, with 14 bases between the two ends. CDR3 amino acids: CASISGRGTEAFF. The CDR3 nucleotides are TGTGCCAGTATATCAGGTCGGGGTACTGAAGCTTTCTTT.

This chain joins TRBV6-5 and TRBJ2-7; 10 bases fit TRBD1. Germline CDR1 reads MNHEY; CDR2 reads SVGAGI. J lost 3 bases, V lost 6 bases, and 8 bases had no gene match. The CDR3 has 15 amino acids. CDR3 loop: CASRQADRGVYEQYF. In DNA form, the CDR3 reads TGTGCCAGCAGACAGGCGGACAGGGGGGTCTACGAGCAGTACTTC.

This chain links TRBV30 with TRBJ2-1, with 9 nucleotides matching TRBD2. CDR1 is GTSNPN, CDR2 SVGIG, per germline (reference sequence). V lost 0 bases and J lost 4; bases outside the gene matches: 10. The CDR3 contains 17 residues. The CDR3 loop reads CAWSVGGGRARYNEQFF. CDR3 DNA sequence: TGTGCCTGGAGTGTAGGAGGCGGGAGGGCCAGATACAATGAGCAGTTCTTC.

This chain connects TRBV7-9 to TRBJ2-3; no definite D call. V was pared by 3 bases and J by 4 bases, with 5 bases between. Germline V CDR1 and CDR2: SEHNR, FQNEAQ (reference sequence). The CDR3 runs to 12 residues. The CDR3 is CASSFEPDTQYF. The CDR3 DNA reads as TGTGCCAGCAGCTTTGAGCCAGATACGCAGTATTTT.

This clone has just a few counts. This chain uses TRBV20-1 with TRBJ2-1; 7 bases are a match to TRBD2. The V segment lost 3 bases and the J segment 0 bases; nucleotides outside the gene matches: 8. Looked up from germline, CDR1 is DFQATT and CDR2 is SNEGSKA (reference sequence). There are 16 residues in the CDR3. The CDR3 is CSASLIGGSSYNEQFF. The CDR3 region has the DNA TGCAGTGCTAGTTTGATAGGCGGGAGCTCCTACAATGAGCAGTTCTTC.

The V gene is TRBV27, the J gene TRBJ2-7, with no clear D. Germline lookup yields CDR1 MNHEY and CDR2 SMNVEV (reference sequence). The ends were cut back, 3 bases at V and 3 bases at J, with 3 bases in the middle. The CDR3 extends over 11 amino acids. The CDR3 loop is CASSFHYEQYF. The CDR3 DNA sequence: TGTGCCAGCAGTTTCCACTACGAGCAGTACTTC.

This chain joins TRBV10-3 and TRBJ2-1, with D tentatively TRBD1 (6 bases). Germline CDR1 and CDR2: ENHRY and SYGVKD. This CDR3 comprises 15 residues. The V gene lost 3 bases and the J gene lost 0 bases, with 9 bases spanning the gap. The CDR3 DNA is TGTGCCATCAGTGACCGGGACACCTCCTACAATGAGCAGTTCTTC. Protein: CAISDRDTSYNEQFF.